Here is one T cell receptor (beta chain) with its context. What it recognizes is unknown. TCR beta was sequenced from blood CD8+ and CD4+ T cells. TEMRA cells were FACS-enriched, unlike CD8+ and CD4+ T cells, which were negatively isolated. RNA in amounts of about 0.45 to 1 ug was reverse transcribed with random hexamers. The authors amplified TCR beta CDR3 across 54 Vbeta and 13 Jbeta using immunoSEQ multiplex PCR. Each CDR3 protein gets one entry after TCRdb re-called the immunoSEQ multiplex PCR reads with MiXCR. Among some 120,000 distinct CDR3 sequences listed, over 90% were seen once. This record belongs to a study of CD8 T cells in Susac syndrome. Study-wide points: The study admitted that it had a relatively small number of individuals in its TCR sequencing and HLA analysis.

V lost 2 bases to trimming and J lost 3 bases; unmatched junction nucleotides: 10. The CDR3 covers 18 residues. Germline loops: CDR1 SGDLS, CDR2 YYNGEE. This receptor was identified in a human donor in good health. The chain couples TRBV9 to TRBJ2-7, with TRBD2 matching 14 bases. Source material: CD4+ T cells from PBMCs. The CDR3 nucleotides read TGTGCCAGCAGCGTGGGACTAGCGGGAGAATCTCTACACTACGAGCAGTACTTC. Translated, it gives CASSVGLAGESLHYEQYF.